The 15 T cell receptor beta chains presented below share a single source sample, sequenced in a study of regulatory T cells in long-lasting Graves disease. Regarding time point: newly diagnosed GD, antithyroid drugs for less than 3 months. The TCR library was made from RNA extracted from PBMCs. Libraries of TCR beta came from iRepertoire HTBI primers plus Arm-PCR of CDR3 regions. MiXCR, applied by TCRdb to the multiplex PCR reads, yields one record per CDR3 protein. Of 450,000 to 700,000 distinct CDR3 sequences in the sample, around an eighth were seen once. These same data were also listed under a study on T cells in Graves' hyperthyroidism and ophthalmopathy.

This specimen consisted of peripheral blood mononuclear cells (PBMCs), obtained at new diagnosis, from a patient treated with antithyroid drugs. The receptors here all came from a man younger than 45 with Graves disease.

A few counts support this clonotype. The rearrangement links TRBV12-5 to TRBJ1-3, with unresolved D. The CDR3 is made up of 14 amino acids. V was pared by 7 bases and J by 0 bases, with 10 bases between. Germline CDR1 reads LGHNT; CDR2 reads FRNRAP. CDR3 protein: CASDQEGSGNTIYF. CDR3 coding DNA: TGTGCTAGTGATCAAGAGGGCTCTGGAAACACCATATATTTT.

This clonotype was seen many times. The chain recombines TRBV29-1 with TRBJ2-7; D is possibly TRBD1 or TRBD2 (5 bases each). There are 16 residues in the CDR3. The germline V gene encodes CDR1 SQVTM and CDR2 ANQGSEA. The V end was cut by 0 bases, the J end by 2 bases, with 17 bases between. CDR3 nucleotide sequence: TGCAGCGTTGAAGATCCTCGGGACGGTATCCCCTACGAGCAGTACTTC. Encoded protein: CSVEDPRDGIPYEQYF.

The V and J genes are TRBV30 and TRBJ1-3, with D maybe TRBD1 (5 bases). Germline V lookup: CDR1 GTSNPN, CDR2 SVGIG (reference sequence). V lost 2 bases and J 8 bases, leaving 16 bases between the germline ends. The CDR3 totals 14 residues. The CDR3 DNA is TGTGCCTGGAGTCCCAGGGTTGTAAGGGACACCATATATTTT. Translation: CAWSPRVVRDTIYF.

The rearrangement joins TRBV25-1 to TRBJ2-3; D may be TRBD1 (5 bases). The CDR3 is made up of 15 amino acids. V dropped 2 bases and J dropped 3 bases, with 12 bases sitting between them. Germline V gene data show CDR1 as MGHDK and CDR2 as SYGVNS. The CDR3: CASSEKTGWTDTQYF. The CDR3, as DNA: TGTGCCAGCAGTGAAAAAACAGGTTGGACAGATACGCAGTATTTT.

This clonotype showed up many times. The CDR3 loop reads CASSLGQPGGEQFF. In DNA form, the CDR3 reads TGCGCCAGCAGCTTGGGACAACCCGGGGGTGAGCAGTTCTTC. The chain links TRBV5-1 to TRBJ2-1; D perhaps matches TRBD2 (6 bases). CDR3 length: 14 residues. Trimming took off 0 bases at V and 9 bases at J, with 13 bases between the two ends. The V gene's germline CDR1 is SGHRS and CDR2 YFSETQ.

This clonotype occurred many times. The chain employs TRBV29-1 and TRBJ2-3; TRBD1 matches at 8 bases. This CDR3 is built from 14 residues. Looked up from germline, CDR1 is SQVTM and CDR2 is ANQGSEA. V shed 5 bases, J shed 3 bases, and the junction held 7 bases outside the gene matches. The CDR3 spells CSVTGQGATDTQYF. The CDR3, as DNA: TGCAGCGTTACGGGTCAGGGGGCTACAGATACGCAGTATTTT.

Concerning this clonotype itself: A much larger clone lies one base from this, so it may be a read error. The gene calls are TRBV16 and TRBJ1-5, with 9 bases lining up with TRBD1. Germline-derived CDR1 and CDR2 are KGHSY and FQNENV. The CDR3 spans 15 residues. CDR3: CSSSQGGQGNQPQHF. DNA for the CDR3: TGTTCCAGCAGCCAAGGTGGACAGGGGAATCAGCCCCAGCATTTT.

The chain couples TRBV10-3 to TRBJ2-7; no reliable D call. With 2 bases removed from V and 1 base from J, the gap between germline ends came to 15 bases. The CDR3 consists of 16 residues. CDR1 and CDR2 (germline): ENHRY, SYGVKD. The CDR3 protein is CAISESLLIGSYEQYF. Here the CDR3 DNA reads TGTGCCATCAGTGAGAGCCTCTTGATAGGGTCCTACGAGCAGTACTTC.

Worth noting for this clonotype: A much larger clone lies a single base off, so this may be a read error. V gene TRBV7-3 combines with J gene TRBJ2-2; 12 nucleotides match TRBD2. The CDR3 sequence is 16 residues long. In germline, CDR1 is SGHTA, CDR2 FQGTGA. The CDR3 bases are TGTGCCAGCAGCCCCCGACTAGCGGGAGCGGGCGGGGGGCTGTTTTTT. This encodes CASSPRLAGAGGGLFF.

This clonotype appeared a few times. This could be a read error, since a much larger clone is one nucleotide away. J is TRBJ2-2 and V is TRBV11-3; 8 bases map to TRBD2. CDR1 and CDR2 from the germline V gene are SGHNT and YENEEA. This CDR3 is built from 18 residues. For the CDR3, the DNA is TGTGCCAGCAGCTCGATCGGGGGAACTAGCGGTGCCACCGGGGGGCTGTTTTTT. Protein product: CASSSIGGTSGATGGLFF.

This clonotype has at least ten counts. The chain recombines TRBV27 with TRBJ2-3; 7 nucleotides agree with TRBD1. This CDR3 comprises 14 residues. Per the germline V gene, CDR1 is MNHEY and CDR2 is SMNVEV (reference sequence). J was trimmed by 5 bases and V by 6 bases; bases with no gene match: 8. The CDR3 nucleotides read TGTGCCAGCAGGAGGGGGCTGATGATAGATACGCAGTATTTT. It yields the protein CASRRGLMIDTQYF.

Many counts were recorded for this clonotype. The chain links TRBV20-1 to TRBJ2-1; 9 positions agree with TRBD2. V gave up 6 bases and J gave up 4 bases; unmatched junction bases: 7. The CDR3 contains 14 residues. CDR1 and CDR2 (germline): DFQATT, SNEGSKA (reference sequence). The CDR3, as DNA: TGCAGTGCCCCCCCTAGCGGGACGTACAATGAGCAGTTCTTC. Amino acids: CSAPPSGTYNEQFF.

This clonotype was observed many times. The V and J genes are TRBV5-1 and TRBJ1-1; 10 bases match TRBD1. Germline CDR1 SGHRS, CDR2 YFSETQ. The CDR3 is 17 amino acids. The ends lost 3 bases at V and 5 bases at J; junction bases unmatched: 13. The CDR3 nucleotides read TGCGCCAGCAGCTCAGCTCAACCGGGACAGGGGACAACTGAAGCTTTCTTT. This gives the protein CASSSAQPGQGTTEAFF.

In this sample, this clonotype turned up many times. The V call is TRBV7-6, the J call TRBJ2-7, with D possibly TRBD2 on 5 matching bases. The CDR3 has 16 residues. Trimming took off 1 base at V and 4 bases at J, with 17 bases between the two ends. Germline CDR1 SGHVS, CDR2 FNYEAQ. The CDR3 here is CASSLVGSKDFYEQYF. The CDR3 nucleotides are TGTGCCAGCAGCTTAGTTGGGAGTAAGGACTTTTACGAGCAGTACTTC. Variable domain in full (rest from reference TRBV7-6 and TRBJ2-7): GAGVSQSPRYKVTKRGQDVALRCDPISGHVSLYWYRQALGQGPEFLTYFNYEAQQDKSGLPNDRFSAERPEGSISTLTIQRTEQRDSAMYRCASSLVGSKDFYEQYFGPGTRLTVT.

Concerning this clonotype: This could be a read error, since a much larger clone is one nucleotide away. V usage is TRBV5-1 and J usage is TRBJ1-4; a possible D gene is TRBD1 (5 bases). Germline CDR1 is SGHRS and CDR2 is YFSETQ. The CDR3 extends over 15 amino acids. Trimming removed 0 bases from V and 8 bases from J, with 14 bases in between. The CDR3 DNA reads TGCGCCAGCAGCTTGGCCGTAGGGGAGCAAGAAAAACTGTTTTTT. It yields the protein CASSLAVGEQEKLFF.